The T cell receptor beta chain described here comes from a study of blood T cell repertoires in COVID-19. Study-level information: T cells, B-cell-depleted T cells, or PBMCs provided the cDNA or gDNA that served as material.

This clone occurred once. The CDR3 length is 15 residues. The germline V gene has CDR1 MDHEN and CDR2 SYDVKM. The ends lost 2 bases at V and 6 bases at J; junction bases unmatched: 8. The data were produced by immunoSEQ multiplex PCR, yet TCRdb's version contains in-frame clones alone and is incomplete. The sample contains a few hundred thousand clones, 70% to 90% of which appear only once. Patients from Seattle were sampled longitudinally, starting during active infection. The rearrangement joins TRBV28 to TRBJ1-2, with TRBD1 matching over 8 bases. The sequence came from a man aged 45-65 years with COVID-19, enrolled during active disease. The specimen was peripheral blood. The CDR3 loop is CASSLPRQGWNGYTF. DNA of the CDR3: TGTGCCAGCAGTTTACCCCGACAGGGGTGGAATGGCTACACCTTC.